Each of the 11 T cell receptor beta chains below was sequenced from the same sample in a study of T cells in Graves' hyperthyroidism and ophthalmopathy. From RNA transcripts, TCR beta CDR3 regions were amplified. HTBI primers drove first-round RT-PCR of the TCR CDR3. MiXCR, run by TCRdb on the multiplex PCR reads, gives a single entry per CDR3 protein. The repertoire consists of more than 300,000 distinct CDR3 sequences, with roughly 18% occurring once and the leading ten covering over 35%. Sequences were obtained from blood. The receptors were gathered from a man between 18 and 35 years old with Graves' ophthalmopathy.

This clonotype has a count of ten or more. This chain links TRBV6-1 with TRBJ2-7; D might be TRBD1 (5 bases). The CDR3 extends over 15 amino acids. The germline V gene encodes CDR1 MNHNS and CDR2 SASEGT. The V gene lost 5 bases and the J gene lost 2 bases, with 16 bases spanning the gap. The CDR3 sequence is CASSYFQGPPYEQYF. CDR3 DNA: TGTGCCAGCAGTTACTTCCAGGGTCCTCCCTACGAGCAGTACTTC.

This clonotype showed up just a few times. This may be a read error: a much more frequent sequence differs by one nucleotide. CDR3 protein: CASSPRQEPYGYTF. The CDR3 DNA is TGTGCCAGCAGTCCACGACAGGAACCCTATGGCTACACCTTC. This chain joins TRBV27 and TRBJ1-2, with D maybe TRBD1 (6 bases). The CDR3 has 14 amino acids. Germline loops: CDR1 MNHEY, CDR2 SMNVEV (reference sequence). V lost 5 bases and J 4 bases, leaving 14 bases between the germline ends.

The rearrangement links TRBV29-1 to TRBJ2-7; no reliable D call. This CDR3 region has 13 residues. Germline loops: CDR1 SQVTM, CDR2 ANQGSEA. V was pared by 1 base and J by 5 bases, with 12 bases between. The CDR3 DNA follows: TGCAGCGTTGAAGGGTACTCAACAGACGAGCAGTACTTC. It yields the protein CSVEGYSTDEQYF.

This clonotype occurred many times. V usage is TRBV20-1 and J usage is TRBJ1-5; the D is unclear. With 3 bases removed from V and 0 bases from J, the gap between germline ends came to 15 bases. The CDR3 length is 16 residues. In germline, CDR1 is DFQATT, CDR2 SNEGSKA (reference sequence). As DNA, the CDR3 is TGCAGTGCTAGCCACCCTTCGGGCCATAGCAATCAGCCCCAGCATTTT. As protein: CSASHPSGHSNQPQHF.

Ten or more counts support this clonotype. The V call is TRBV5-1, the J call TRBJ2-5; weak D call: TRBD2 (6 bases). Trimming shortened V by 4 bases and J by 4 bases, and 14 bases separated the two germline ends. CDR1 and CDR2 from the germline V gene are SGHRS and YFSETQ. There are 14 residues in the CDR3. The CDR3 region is CASSLRDFGETQYF. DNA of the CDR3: TGCGCCAGCAGCCTACGGGACTTCGGAGAGACCCAGTACTTC.

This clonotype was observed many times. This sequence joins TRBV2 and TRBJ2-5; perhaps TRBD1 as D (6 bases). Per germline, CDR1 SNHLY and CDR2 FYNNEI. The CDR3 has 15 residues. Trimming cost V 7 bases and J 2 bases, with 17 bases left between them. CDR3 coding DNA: TGTGCCAGCATACCAGGAGGCAGGGGTCAAGAGACCCAGTACTTC. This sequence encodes CASIPGGRGQETQYF.

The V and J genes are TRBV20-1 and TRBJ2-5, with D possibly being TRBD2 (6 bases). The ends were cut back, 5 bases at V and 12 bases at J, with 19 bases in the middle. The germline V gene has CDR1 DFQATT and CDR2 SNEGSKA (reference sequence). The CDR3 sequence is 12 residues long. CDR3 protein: CSAQYRDSLKYF. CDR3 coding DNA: TGCAGTGCTCAGTACCGGGACTCCTTGAAGTACTTC.

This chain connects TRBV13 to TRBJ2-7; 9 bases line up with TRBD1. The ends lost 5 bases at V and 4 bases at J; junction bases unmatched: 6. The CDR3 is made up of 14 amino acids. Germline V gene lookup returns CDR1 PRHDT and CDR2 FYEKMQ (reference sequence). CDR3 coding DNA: TGTGCCAGCAGCACGGGACAGGGACTTTACGAGCAGTACTTC. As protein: CASSTGQGLYEQYF.

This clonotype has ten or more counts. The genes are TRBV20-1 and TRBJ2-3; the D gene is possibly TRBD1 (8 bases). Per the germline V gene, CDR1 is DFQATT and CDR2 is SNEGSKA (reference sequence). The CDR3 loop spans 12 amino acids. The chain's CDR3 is CSLQGGPDTQYF. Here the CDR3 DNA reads TGCAGCTTACAGGGGGGGCCAGATACGCAGTATTTT.

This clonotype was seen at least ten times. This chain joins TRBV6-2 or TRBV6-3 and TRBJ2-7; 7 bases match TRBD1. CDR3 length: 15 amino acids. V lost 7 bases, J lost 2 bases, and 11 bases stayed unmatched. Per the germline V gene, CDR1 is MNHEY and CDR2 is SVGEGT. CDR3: CASTLSGTDTYEQYF. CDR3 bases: TGTGCCAGCACTCTCTCCGGGACAGACACCTACGAGCAGTACTTC.

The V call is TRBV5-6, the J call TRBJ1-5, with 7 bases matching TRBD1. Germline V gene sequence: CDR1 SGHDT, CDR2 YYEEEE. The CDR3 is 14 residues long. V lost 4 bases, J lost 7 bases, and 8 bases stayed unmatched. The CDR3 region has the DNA TGTGCCAGCAGCCTGTGGGACAGAAGCCAGCCCCAGCATTTT. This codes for CASSLWDRSQPQHF.